This T cell receptor (beta chain) was recorded in a study of tumor-infiltrating lymphocytes in primary liver carcinoma. Study information: Both sexes were represented among patients, who were 30 to 69 years old.

Starting material for RNA and DNA co-extraction consisted of about 17-34 mg of unsorted bulk tissue. cDNA specific to TCR beta was made from 500 to 650 ng of total RNA, with a constant-region primer employed for priming. Researchers made the TCR beta libraries by running three nested multiplex PCR rounds with slightly modified ARM-PCR. A C-beta reverse primer was combined with TRBV1-TRBV30 forward primers in the first two PCR rounds, and each round had around 11 cycles. One entry per CDR3 protein results from TCRdb running MiXCR on the multiplex PCR reads. This sample has 100,000 to 150,000 distinct CDR3 sequences, with 64% found just once. Remarks on this clonotype: Antigen specificity is unknown. This may be a read error, as it is one base from a much larger clone.

V was trimmed by 3 bases and J by 5 bases, leaving 17 bases between them. Germline-derived CDR1 and CDR2 are SGHDN and FVKESK. The CDR3 is made up of 16 amino acids. The study's findings and limits: Just about 7.5-25% of leading clones were found in every one of five regions. Tumor top-250-clone fractions significantly exceeded those of blood (p = 0.039).

This TCR derives from a woman in her sixties with primary liver carcinoma and hepatitis B virus infection. This rearrangement joins TRBV14 to TRBJ2-1; tentatively, D is TRBD2 (6 bases). The source material was liver tumor tissue from sampling region 3. Subset defined: tumor region T3, left-lateral pole. The DNA of the CDR3 is TGTGCCAGCAGCCACTCCGCGGCCAGGACTAACAATGAGCAGTTCTTC. Its protein is CASSHSAARTNNEQFF.